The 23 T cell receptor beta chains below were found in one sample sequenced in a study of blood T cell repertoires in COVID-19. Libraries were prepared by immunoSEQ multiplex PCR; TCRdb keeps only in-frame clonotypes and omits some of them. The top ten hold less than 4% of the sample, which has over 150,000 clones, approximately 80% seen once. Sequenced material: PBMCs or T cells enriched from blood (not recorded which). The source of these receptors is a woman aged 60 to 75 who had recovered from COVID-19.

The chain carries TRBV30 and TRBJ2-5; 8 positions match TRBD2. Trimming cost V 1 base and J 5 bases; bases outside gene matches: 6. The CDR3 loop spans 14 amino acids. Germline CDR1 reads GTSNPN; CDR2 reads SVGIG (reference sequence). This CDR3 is CAWSGPGGVETQYF. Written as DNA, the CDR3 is TGTGCCTGGAGTGGACCGGGGGGGGTGGAGACCCAGTACTTC.

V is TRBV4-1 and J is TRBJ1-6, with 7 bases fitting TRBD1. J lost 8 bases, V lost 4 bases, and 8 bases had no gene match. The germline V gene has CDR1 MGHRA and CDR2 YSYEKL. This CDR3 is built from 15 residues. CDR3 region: CASSPGRGQDSPLHF. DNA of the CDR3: TGCGCCAGCAGCCCCGGAAGGGGGCAAGATTCACCCCTCCACTTT.

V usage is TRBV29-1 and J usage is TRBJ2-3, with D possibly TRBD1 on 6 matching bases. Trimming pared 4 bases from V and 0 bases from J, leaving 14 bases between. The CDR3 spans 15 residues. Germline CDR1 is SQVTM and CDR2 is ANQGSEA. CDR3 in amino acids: CSVAAWQGSTDTQYF. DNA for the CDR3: TGCAGCGTTGCTGCGTGGCAGGGGAGCACAGATACGCAGTATTTT.

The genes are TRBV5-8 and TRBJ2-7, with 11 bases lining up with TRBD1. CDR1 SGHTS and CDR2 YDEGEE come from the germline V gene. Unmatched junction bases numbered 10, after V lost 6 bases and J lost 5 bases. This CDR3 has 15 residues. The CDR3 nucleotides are TGTGCCAGCACCCAAGGACAGGGGGCGAGGAACGAGCAGTACTTC. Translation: CASTQGQGARNEQYF.

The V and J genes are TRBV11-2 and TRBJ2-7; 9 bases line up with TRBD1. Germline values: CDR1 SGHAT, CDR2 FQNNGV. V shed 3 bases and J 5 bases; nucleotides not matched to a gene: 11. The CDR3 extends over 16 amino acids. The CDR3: CASSLGPGQGFNEQYF. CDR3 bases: TGTGCCAGCAGCTTGGGTCCGGGACAGGGTTTCAACGAGCAGTACTTC. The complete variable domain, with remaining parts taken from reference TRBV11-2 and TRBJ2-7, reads EAGVAQSPRYKIIEKRQSVAFWCNPISGHATLYWYQQILGQGPKLLIQFQNNGVVDDSQLPKDRFSAERLKGVDSTLKIQPAKLEDSAVYLCASSLGPGQGFNEQYFGPGTRLTVT.

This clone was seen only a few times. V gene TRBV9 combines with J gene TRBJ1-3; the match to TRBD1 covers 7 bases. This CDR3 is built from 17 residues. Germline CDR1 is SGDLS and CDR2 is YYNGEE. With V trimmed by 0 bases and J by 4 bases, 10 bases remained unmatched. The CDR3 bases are TGTGCCAGCAGCGTAGAAGGACAGGCACGGGAAGGAAACACCATATATTTT. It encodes CASSVEGQAREGNTIYF.

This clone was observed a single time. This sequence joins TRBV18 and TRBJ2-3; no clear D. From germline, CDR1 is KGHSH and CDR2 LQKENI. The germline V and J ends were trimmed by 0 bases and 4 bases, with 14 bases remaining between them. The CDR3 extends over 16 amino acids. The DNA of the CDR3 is TGTGCCAGCTCACCACCCTCGGCAGGCAGCCCAGATACGCAGTATTTT. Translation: CASSPPSAGSPDTQYF.

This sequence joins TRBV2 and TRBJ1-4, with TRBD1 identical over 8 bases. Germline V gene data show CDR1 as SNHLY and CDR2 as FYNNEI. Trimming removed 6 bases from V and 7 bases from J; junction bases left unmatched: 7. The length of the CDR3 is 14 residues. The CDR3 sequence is CASRAGTGGEKLFF. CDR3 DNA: TGTGCCAGCAGAGCCGGGACAGGCGGTGAAAAACTGTTTTTT.

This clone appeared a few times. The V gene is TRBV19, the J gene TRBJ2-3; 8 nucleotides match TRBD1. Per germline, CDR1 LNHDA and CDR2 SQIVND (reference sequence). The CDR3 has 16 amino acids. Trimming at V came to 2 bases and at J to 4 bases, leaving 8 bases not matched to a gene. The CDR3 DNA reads TGTGCCAGTAGTATAACACCCGGGACAGGCCCAGATACGCAGTATTTT. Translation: CASSITPGTGPDTQYF.

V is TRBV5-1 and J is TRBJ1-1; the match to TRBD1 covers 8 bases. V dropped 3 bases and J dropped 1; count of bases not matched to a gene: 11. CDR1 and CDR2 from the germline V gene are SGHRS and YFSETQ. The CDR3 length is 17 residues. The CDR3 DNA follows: TGCGCCAGCAGCTACTTCACCCTGACAGGGGCGAACACTGAAGCTTTCTTT. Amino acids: CASSYFTLTGANTEAFF.

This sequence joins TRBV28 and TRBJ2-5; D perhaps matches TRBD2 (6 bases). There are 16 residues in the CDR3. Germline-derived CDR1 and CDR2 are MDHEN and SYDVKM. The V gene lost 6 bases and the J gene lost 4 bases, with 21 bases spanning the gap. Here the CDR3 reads CASRSAGPTFPETQYF. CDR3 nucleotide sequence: TGTGCCAGCAGAAGTGCGGGACCAACTTTTCCAGAGACCCAGTACTTC.

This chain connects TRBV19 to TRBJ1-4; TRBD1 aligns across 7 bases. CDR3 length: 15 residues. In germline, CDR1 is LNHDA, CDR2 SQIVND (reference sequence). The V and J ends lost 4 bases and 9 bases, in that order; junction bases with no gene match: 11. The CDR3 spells CASSRSGTEAQKLFF. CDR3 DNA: TGTGCCAGTAGTAGATCCGGGACAGAGGCGCAAAAACTGTTTTTT.

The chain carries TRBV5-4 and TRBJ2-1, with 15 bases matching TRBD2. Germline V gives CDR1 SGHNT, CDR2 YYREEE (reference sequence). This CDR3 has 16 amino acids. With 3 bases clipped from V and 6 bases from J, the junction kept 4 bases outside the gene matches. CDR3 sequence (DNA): TGTGCCAGCAGCTGGACTAGCGGGGGGGCCTTCAATGAGCAGTTCTTC. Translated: CASSWTSGGAFNEQFF. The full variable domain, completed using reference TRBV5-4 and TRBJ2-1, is ETGVTQSPTHLIKTRGQQVTLRCSSQSGHNTVSWYQQALGQGPQFIFQYYREEENGRGNFPPRFSGLQFPNYSSELNVNALELDDSALYLCASSWTSGGAFNEQFFGPGTRLTVL.

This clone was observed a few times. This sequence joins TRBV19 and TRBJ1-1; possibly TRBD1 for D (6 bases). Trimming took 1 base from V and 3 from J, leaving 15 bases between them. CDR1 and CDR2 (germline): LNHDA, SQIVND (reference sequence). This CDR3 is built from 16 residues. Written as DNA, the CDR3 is TGTGCCAGTAGTATAGGGACAGCCGAGTACCACACTGAAGCTTTCTTT. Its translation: CASSIGTAEYHTEAFF.

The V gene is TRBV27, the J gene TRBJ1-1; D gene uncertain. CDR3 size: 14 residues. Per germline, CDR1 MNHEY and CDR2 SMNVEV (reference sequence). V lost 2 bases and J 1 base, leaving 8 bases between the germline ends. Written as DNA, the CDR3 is TGTGCCAGCAGTTTAGAAGGAGAGAACACTGAAGCTTTCTTT. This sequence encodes CASSLEGENTEAFF.

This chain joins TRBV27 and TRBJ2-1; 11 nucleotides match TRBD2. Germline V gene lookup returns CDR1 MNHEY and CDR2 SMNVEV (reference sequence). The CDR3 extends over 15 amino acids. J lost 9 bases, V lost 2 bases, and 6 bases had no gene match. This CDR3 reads CASSLALAGGGEQFF. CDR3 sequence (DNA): TGTGCCAGCAGTTTAGCGCTAGCGGGGGGAGGTGAGCAGTTCTTC.

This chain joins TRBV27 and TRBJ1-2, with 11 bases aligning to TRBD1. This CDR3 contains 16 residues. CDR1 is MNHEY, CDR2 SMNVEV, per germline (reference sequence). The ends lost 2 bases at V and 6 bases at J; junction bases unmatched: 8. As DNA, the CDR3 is TGTGCCAGCAGTTTAAGAGGACAGGGGGCTGTTAATGGCTACACCTTC. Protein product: CASSLRGQGAVNGYTF.

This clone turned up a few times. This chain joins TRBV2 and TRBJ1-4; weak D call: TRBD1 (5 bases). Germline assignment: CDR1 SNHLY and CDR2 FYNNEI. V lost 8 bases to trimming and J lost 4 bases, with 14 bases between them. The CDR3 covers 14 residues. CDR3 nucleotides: TGTGCCAGCGGGGGGGGGTTCGGTAATGAAAAACTGTTTTTT. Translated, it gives CASGGGFGNEKLFF.

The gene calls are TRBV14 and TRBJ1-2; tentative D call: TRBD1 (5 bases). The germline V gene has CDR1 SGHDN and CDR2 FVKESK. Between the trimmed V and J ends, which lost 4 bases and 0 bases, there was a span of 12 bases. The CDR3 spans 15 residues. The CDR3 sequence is CASSRTPGANYGYTF. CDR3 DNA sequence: TGTGCCAGCAGCCGGACACCGGGAGCTAACTATGGCTACACCTTC. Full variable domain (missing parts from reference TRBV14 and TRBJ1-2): EAGVTQFPSHSVIEKGQTVTLRCDPISGHDNLYWYRRVMGKEIKFLLHFVKESKQDESGMPNNRFLAERTGGTYSTLKVQPAELEDSGVYFCASSRTPGANYGYTFGSGTRLTVV.

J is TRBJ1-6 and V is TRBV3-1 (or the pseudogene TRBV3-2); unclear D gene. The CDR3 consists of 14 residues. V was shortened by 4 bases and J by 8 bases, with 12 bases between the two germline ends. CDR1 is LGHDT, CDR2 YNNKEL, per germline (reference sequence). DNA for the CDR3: TGTGCCAGCAGCCCAGCGCACCGGGATTCACCCCTCCACTTT. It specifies CASSPAHRDSPLHF.

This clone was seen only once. The CDR3 DNA sequence: TGTGCCAGCAGGGAACAGGGTACAAGCAATCAGCCCCAGCATTTT. Translated: CASREQGTSNQPQHF. The chain uses TRBV2 and TRBJ1-5; TRBD1 is a possible D gene (6 bases). This CDR3 has 15 amino acids. In germline, CDR1 is SNHLY, CDR2 FYNNEI. V was clipped by 6 bases and J by 1 base, with 13 bases between them. Combining the CDR3 with reference TRBV2 and TRBJ1-5 gives the whole variable domain EPEVTQTPSHQVTQMGQEVILRCVPISNHLYFYWYRQILGQKVEFLVSFYNNEISEKSEIFDDQFSVERPDGSNFTLKIRSTKLEDSAMYFCASREQGTSNQPQHFGDGTRLSIL.

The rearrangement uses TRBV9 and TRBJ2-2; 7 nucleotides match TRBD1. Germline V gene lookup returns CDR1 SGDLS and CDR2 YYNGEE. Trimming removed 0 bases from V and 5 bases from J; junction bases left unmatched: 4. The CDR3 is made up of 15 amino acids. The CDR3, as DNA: TGTGCCAGCAGCGTAGATGCAGGGGGAACCGGGGAGCTGTTTTTT. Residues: CASSVDAGGTGELFF.

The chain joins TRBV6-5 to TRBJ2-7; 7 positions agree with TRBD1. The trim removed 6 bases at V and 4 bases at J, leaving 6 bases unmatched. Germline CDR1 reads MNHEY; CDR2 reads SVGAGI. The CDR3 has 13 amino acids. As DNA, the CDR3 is TGTGCCAGCAGCCGGGACAGCGGTTACGAGCAGTACTTC. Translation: CASSRDSGYEQYF.